These T cell receptor beta chains were read from a single sample in a study of spatial heterogeneity in lung cancer. Each CDR3 protein is one row after TCRdb ran MiXCR on the 5' RACE reads. Of over 9,000 distinct CDR3 sequences in the sample, less than 6% were seen once. Specimen: lung tumor tissue, collected at surgery. The receptors originated from a female donor with early-stage non-small cell lung cancer. Each CDR3 is given with its conserved first and last residue. D genes are given only for firm matches. Expanded clones are given a class, and other clones once, few, many or no size at all.

d_gene | abundance | j_gene | v_gene | CDR3aa | CDR3nt
NA | medium-sized | TRBJ2-2 | TRBV10-2 | CASSGGQLGELFF | TGCGCCAGCAGCGGCGGACAACTCGGGGAGCTGTTTTTT
NA | many | TRBJ2-3 | TRBV20-1 | CSVLARFGADTQYF | TGCAGTGTATTAGCCCGATTTGGGGCAGATACGCAGTATTTT
TRBD1 | medium-sized | TRBJ2-6 | TRBV5-1 | CASSSPGTDLSGANVLTF | TGCGCCAGCAGCTCCCCCGGGACAGATCTCTCTGGGGCCAACGTCCTGACTTTC
NA | medium-sized | TRBJ2-3 | TRBV7-3 | CASSPTGTDTQYF | TGTGCCAGCAGCCCGACGGGCACAGATACGCAGTATTTT
NA | NA | TRBJ1-1 | TRBV18 | CASSPQGGGTEAFF | TGTGCCAGCTCACCACAGGGCGGTGGCACTGAAGCTTTCTTT
TRBD2 | many | TRBJ2-3 | TRBV7-2 | CASSLEGLAGDTQYF | TGTGCCAGCAGCTTAGAGGGGTTAGCGGGAGATACGCAGTATTTT
TRBD1 | many | TRBJ1-1 | TRBV5-1 | CASRRTGSDTEAFF | TGCGCCAGCAGAAGGACAGGGAGCGACACTGAAGCTTTCTTT
TRBD1 | many | TRBJ1-5 | TRBV25-1 | CASRGGDQPQHF | TGTGCCAGCAGAGGGGGCGATCAGCCCCAGCATTTT
NA | few | TRBJ2-1 | TRBV28 | CASSFYFAGEQFF | TGTGCCAGCAGTTTTTATTTCGCGGGGGAGCAGTTCTTC
NA | medium-sized | TRBJ1-6 | TRBV27 | CASSFFGVSPLHF | TGTGCCAGCAGTTTCTTCGGGGTTTCACCCCTCCACTTT
NA | medium-sized | TRBJ1-1 | TRBV28 | CASSPRGAAFF | TGTGCCAGCAGTCCCCGCGGGGCAGCTTTCTTT
NA | many | TRBJ1-1 | TRBV10-3 | CAISEIMNTEAFF | TGTGCCATCAGCGAGATTATGAACACTGAAGCTTTCTTT